The 2 T cell receptor beta chains listed next were all sequenced from one sample in a study of CD8 T cells in ankylosing spondylitis. Findings and limits, study-wide: A motif in TCR beta, a set of seven to nine highly homologous variants, appeared characteristic of ankylosing spondylitis blood.

TCRdb reprocessed the 5' RACE reads with MiXCR, giving one entry per CDR3 protein. The sample contains around 220,000 distinct CDR3 sequences, around 17% of which appear only once. These receptors' antigens are unknown. The sample comprised blood, either unsorted or a sorted T cell fraction (not recorded which). All receptors come from a male donor with ankylosing spondylitis.

This clonotype was seen a few times. The chain uses TRBV7-9 and TRBJ2-1, with 10 bases that match TRBD2. V trimming: 5 bases; J trimming: 7 bases; junction bases outside the gene matches: 8. CDR1 is SEHNR, CDR2 FQNEAQ, per germline (reference sequence). The CDR3 runs to 15 residues. The CDR3 DNA follows: TGTGCCAGCAGCCCCGGACTAGCGGCTTTTAATGAGCAGTTCTTC. Protein: CASSPGLAAFNEQFF. Combining the CDR3 with reference TRBV7-9 and TRBJ2-1 gives the whole variable domain DTGVSQNPRHKITKRGQNVTFRCDPISEHNRLYWYRQTLGQGPEFLTYFQNEAQLEKSRLLSDRFSAERPKGSFSTLEIQRTEQGDSAMYLCASSPGLAAFNEQFFGPGTRLTVL.

The gene calls are TRBV7-9 and TRBJ1-2, with TRBD1 as a possible D gene (5 bases). Trimming cost V 1 base and J 5 bases, with 14 bases left between them. CDR3 size: 15 residues. Germline V gene sequence: CDR1 SEHNR, CDR2 FQNEAQ (reference sequence). In DNA, the CDR3 is TGTGCCAGCAGCTTAGGAGAGGGACGGACATATGGCTACACCTTC. This sequence encodes CASSLGEGRTYGYTF.